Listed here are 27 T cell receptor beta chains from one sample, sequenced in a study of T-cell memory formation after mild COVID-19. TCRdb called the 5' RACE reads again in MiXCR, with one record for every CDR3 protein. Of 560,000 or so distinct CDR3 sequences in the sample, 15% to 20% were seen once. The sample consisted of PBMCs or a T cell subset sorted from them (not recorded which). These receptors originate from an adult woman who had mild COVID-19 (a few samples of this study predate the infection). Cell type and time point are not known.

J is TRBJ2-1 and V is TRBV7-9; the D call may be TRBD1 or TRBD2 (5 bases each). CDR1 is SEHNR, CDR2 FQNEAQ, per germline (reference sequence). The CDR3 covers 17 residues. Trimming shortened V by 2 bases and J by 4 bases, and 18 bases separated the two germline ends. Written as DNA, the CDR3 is TGTGCCAGCAGCTTAACACCGGGACGGCAAGTTTACAATGAGCAGTTCTTC. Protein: CASSLTPGRQVYNEQFF.

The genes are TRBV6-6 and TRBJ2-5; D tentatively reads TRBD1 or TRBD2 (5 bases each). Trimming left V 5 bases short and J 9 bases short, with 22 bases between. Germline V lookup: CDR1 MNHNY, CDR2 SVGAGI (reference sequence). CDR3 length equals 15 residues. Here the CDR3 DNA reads TGTGCCAGCAGTAAGGGACCCGTATCGCAGTCGGCCCAGTACTTC. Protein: CASSKGPVSQSAQYF.

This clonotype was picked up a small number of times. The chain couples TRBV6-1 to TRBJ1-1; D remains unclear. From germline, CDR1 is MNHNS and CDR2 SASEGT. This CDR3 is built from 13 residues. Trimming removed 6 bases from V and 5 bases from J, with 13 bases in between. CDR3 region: CASSTNRGTEAFF. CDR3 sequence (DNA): TGTGCCAGCAGCACAAACCGCGGAACTGAAGCTTTCTTT.

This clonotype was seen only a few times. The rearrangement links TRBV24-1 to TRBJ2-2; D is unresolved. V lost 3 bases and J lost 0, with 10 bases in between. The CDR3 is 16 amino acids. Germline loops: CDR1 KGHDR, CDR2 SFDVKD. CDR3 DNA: TGTGCCACCAGTGATCTCCCGGTGACGAACACCGGGGAGCTGTTTTTT. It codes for CATSDLPVTNTGELFF.

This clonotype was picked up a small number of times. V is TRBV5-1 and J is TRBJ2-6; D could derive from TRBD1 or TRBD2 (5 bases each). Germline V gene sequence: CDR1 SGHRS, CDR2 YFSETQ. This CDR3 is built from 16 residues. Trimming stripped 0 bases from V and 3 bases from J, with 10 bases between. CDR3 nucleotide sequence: TGCGCCAGCAGCTTGGGTAGGGGAGATGGGGCCAACGTCCTGACTTTC. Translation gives CASSLGRGDGANVLTF.

The CDR3 protein is CASSQDFFPSGSTDTQYF. CDR3 coding DNA: TGTGCCAGCAGCCAAGATTTTTTCCCTAGCGGGAGCACAGATACGCAGTATTTT. The J gene is TRBJ2-3, the V gene TRBV4-2, with TRBD2 matching over 8 bases. Germline V gene lookup returns CDR1 LGHNA and CDR2 YNFKEQ. This CDR3 region has 18 residues. Unmatched junction bases numbered 8, after V lost 0 bases and J lost 0 bases.

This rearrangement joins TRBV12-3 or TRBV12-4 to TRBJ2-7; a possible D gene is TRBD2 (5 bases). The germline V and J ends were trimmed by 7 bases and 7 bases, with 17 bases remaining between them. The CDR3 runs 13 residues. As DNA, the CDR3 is TGTGCCAGCACACTAGGGTCTAGCAGTGAGCAGTACTTC. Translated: CASTLGSSSEQYF.

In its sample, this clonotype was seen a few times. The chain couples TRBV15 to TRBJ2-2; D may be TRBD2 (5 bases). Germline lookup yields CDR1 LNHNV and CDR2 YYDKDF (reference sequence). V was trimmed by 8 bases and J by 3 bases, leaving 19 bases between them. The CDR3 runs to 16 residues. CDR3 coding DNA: TGTGCCACCGCTGAGGGCAATATTCGAGACACCGGGGAGCTGTTTTTT. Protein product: CATAEGNIRDTGELFF.

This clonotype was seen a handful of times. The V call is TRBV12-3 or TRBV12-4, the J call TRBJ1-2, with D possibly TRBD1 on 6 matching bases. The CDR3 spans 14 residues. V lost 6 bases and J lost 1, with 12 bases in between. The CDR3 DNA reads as TGTGCCAGCAGGACAACAGGGAATAACTATGGCTACACCTTC. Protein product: CASRTTGNNYGYTF.

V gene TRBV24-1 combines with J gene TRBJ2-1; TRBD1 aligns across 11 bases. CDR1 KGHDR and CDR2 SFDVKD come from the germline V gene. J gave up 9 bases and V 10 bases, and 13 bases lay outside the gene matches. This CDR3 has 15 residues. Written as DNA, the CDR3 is TGTGCCACTCATCCCGGGACAGGGGGTTCCGGTGAGCAGTTCTTC. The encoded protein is CATHPGTGGSGEQFF.

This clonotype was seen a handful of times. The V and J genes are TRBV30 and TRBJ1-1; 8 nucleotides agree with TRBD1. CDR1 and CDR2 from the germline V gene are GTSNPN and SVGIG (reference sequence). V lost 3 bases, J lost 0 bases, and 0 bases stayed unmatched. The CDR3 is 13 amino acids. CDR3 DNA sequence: TGTGCCTGGAGGGACAGGGTGAACACTGAAGCTTTCTTT. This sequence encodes CAWRDRVNTEAFF.

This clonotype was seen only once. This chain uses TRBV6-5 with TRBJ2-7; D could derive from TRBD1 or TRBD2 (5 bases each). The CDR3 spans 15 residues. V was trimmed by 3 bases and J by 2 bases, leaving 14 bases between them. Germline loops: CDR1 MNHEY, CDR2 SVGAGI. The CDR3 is CASSYLRDPTYEQYF. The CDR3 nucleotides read TGTGCCAGCAGTTATCTCCGGGACCCTACCTACGAGCAGTACTTC.

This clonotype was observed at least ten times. CDR3 nucleotides: TGTGCCAGCAGCCCTTCCCTCGGACAGGGTGGTCAGCCCCAGCATTTT. Amino acids: CASSPSLGQGGQPQHF. The gene calls are TRBV9 and TRBJ1-5, with 8 bases matching TRBD1. Germline loops: CDR1 SGDLS, CDR2 YYNGEE. The length of the CDR3 is 16 residues. V shed 4 bases, J shed 6 bases, and the junction held 12 bases outside the gene matches.

This CDR3 reads CSASREGVTEAFF. CDR3 nucleotides: TGCAGTGCTAGTAGGGAGGGGGTCACTGAAGCTTTCTTT. The chain couples TRBV20-1 to TRBJ1-1; a possible D gene is TRBD1 (6 bases). V lost 3 bases and J lost 4, with 12 bases in between. The CDR3 sequence is 13 residues long. CDR1 is DFQATT, CDR2 SNEGSKA, per germline (reference sequence).

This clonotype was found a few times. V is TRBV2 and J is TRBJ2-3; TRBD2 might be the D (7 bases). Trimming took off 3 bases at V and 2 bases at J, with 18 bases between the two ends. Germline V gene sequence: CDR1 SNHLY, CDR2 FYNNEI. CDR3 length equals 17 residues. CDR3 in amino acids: CASSEPAGALSTDTQYF. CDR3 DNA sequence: TGTGCCAGCAGTGAGCCGGCGGGGGCCCTCTCCACAGATACGCAGTATTTT. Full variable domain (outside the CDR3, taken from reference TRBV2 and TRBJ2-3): EPEVTQTPSHQVTQMGQEVILRCVPISNHLYFYWYRQILGQKVEFLVSFYNNEISEKSEIFDDQFSVERPDGSNFTLKIRSTKLEDSAMYFCASSEPAGALSTDTQYFGPGTRLTVL.

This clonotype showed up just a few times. In nucleotides, the CDR3 is TGTGCCAGCAGCCAGGCCCGGGGGGGGTACCAAGAGACCCAGTACTTC. This translates into CASSQARGGYQETQYF. The chain links TRBV3-1 to TRBJ2-5; 8 bases are a match to TRBD2. Losses at the gene ends were 3 bases for V and 0 bases for J; bases not matched to a gene: 6. Germline CDR1 reads LGHDT; CDR2 reads YNNKEL (reference sequence). The CDR3 covers 16 residues.

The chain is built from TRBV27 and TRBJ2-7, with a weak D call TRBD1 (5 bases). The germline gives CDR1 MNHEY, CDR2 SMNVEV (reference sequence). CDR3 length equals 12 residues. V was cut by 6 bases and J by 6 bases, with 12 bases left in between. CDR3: CASSHQGLEQYF. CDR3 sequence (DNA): TGTGCCAGCAGCCACCAGGGCCTCGAGCAGTACTTC.

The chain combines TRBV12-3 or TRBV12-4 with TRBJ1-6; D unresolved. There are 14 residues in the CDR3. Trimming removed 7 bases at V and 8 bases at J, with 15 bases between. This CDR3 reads CASTLGGSHSPLHF. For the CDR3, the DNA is TGTGCCAGCACCCTGGGAGGGTCTCATTCACCCCTCCACTTT.

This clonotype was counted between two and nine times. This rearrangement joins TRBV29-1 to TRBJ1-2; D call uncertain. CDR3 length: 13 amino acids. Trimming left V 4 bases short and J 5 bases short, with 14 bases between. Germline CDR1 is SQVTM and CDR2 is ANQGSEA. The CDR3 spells CSVVKGAQYGYTF. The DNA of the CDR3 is TGCAGCGTTGTGAAGGGAGCGCAATATGGCTACACCTTC. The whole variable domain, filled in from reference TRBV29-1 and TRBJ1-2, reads SAVISQKPSRDICQRGTSLTIQCQVDSQVTMMFWYRQQPGQSLTLIATANQGSEATYESGFVIDKFPISRPNLTFSTLTVSNMSPEDSSIYLCSVVKGAQYGYTFGSGTRLTVV.

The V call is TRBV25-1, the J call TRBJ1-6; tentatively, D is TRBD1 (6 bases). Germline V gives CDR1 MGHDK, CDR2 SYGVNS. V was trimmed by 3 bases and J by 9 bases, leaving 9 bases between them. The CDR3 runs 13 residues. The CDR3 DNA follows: TGTGCCAGCAGTGAGACAGGAGGTTCACCCCTCCACTTT. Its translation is CASSETGGSPLHF.

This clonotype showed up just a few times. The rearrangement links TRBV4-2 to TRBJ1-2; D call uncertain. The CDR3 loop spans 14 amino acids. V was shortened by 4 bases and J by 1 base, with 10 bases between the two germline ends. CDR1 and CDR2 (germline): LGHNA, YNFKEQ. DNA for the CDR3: TGTGCCAGCAGCCTGGCAGTGAGTAACTATGGCTACACCTTC. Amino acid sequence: CASSLAVSNYGYTF.

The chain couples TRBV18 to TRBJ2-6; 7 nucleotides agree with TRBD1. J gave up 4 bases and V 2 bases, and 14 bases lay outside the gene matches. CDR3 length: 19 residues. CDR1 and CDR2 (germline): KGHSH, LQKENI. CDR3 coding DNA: TGTGCCAGCTCACCAGAGCCTCCGGGACAGCTGTACGGGGCCAACGTCCTGACTTTC. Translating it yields CASSPEPPGQLYGANVLTF. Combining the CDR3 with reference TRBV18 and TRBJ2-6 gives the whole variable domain NAGVMQNPRHLVRRRGQEARLRCSPMKGHSHVYWYRQLPEEGLKFMVYLQKENIIDESGMPKERFSAEFPKEGPSILRIQQVVRGDSAAYFCASSPEPPGQLYGANVLTFGAGSRLTVL.

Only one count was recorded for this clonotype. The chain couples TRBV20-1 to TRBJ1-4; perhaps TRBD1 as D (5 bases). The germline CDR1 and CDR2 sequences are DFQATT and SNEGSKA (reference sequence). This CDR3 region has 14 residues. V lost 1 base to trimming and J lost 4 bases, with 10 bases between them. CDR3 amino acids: CSARGGGGNEKLFF. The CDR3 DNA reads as TGCAGTGCTAGAGGTGGGGGTGGTAATGAAAAACTGTTTTTT.

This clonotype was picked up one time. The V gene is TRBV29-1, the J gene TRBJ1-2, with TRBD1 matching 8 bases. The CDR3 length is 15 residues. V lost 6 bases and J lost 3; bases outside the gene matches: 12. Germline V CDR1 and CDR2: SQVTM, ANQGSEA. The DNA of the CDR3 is TGCAGCGTCTCGACTGGACAGGGCGTAGACTATGGCTACACCTTC. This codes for CSVSTGQGVDYGYTF.

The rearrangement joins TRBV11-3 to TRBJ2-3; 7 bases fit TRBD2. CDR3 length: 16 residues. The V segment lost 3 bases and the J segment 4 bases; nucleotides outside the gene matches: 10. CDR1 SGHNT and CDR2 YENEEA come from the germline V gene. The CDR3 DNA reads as TGTGCCAGCAGCTTCTCTGCGGGGGATGACGCAGATACGCAGTATTTT. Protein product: CASSFSAGDDADTQYF.

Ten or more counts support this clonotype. DNA of the CDR3: TGTGCCAGCACCCTGAGGGGGTCCATTAGCTCCTACAATGAGCAGTTCTTC. Its translation is CASTLRGSISSYNEQFF. This chain connects TRBV12-3 or TRBV12-4 to TRBJ2-1; weak D call: TRBD1 (6 bases). The CDR3 loop spans 17 amino acids. The V gene lost 7 bases and the J gene lost 0 bases, with 19 bases spanning the gap.

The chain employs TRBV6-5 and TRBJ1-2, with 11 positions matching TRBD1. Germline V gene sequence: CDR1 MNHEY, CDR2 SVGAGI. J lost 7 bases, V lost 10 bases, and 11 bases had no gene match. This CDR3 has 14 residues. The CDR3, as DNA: TGTGCCACCCTAAAGACCGGGACAGGGGGTGGCTACACCTTC. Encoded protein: CATLKTGTGGGYTF.